Below are 7 T cell receptor beta chains sequenced from a single sample in a study of blood T cell repertoires in COVID-19. TCRdb keeps only in-frame clones here, not all; method: immunoSEQ multiplex PCR. Among more than 65,000 clones, more than 75% were seen once, and the ten largest hold 7% to 9%. Material: peripheral blood. Receptors were obtained from a human donor in a cohort sampled during active COVID-19.

This clone was picked up one time. The chain links TRBV9 to TRBJ1-3; TRBD1 is a possible D gene (6 bases). This CDR3 contains 14 residues. Germline V lookup: CDR1 SGDLS, CDR2 YYNGEE. V was pared by 4 bases and J by 7 bases, with 15 bases between. For the CDR3, the DNA is TGTGCCAGCAGCATTCACCAGGGGTTGAACACCATATATTTT. Encoded protein: CASSIHQGLNTIYF.

The chain employs TRBV24-1 and TRBJ1-6; a weak D match, TRBD1 (5 bases). Deletions cut 0 bases from V and 8 bases from J, with 16 bases between. From germline, CDR1 is KGHDR and CDR2 SFDVKD. The CDR3 has 17 residues. The CDR3, as DNA: TGTGCCACCAGTGATTTGAGGGGTCGGACGCCGTATTCACCCCTCCACTTT. Protein product: CATSDLRGRTPYSPLHF.

The rearrangement links TRBV6-5 to TRBJ2-3; tentative D call: TRBD2 (6 bases). Germline values: CDR1 MNHEY, CDR2 SVGAGI. The CDR3 has 13 amino acids. V dropped 8 bases and J dropped 3 bases, with 12 bases sitting between them. CDR3 protein: CASPHGGTDTQYF. CDR3 DNA: TGTGCCAGCCCCCACGGAGGGACAGATACGCAGTATTTT.

The chain uses TRBV9 and TRBJ2-6, with 12 positions matching TRBD2. This CDR3 has 16 residues. Trimming took 3 bases from V and 3 from J; bases not matched to a gene: 1. Germline lookup yields CDR1 SGDLS and CDR2 YYNGEE. CDR3 protein: CASSEGLAGGANVLTF. The CDR3 DNA follows: TGTGCCAGCAGCGAGGGACTAGCGGGTGGGGCCAACGTCCTGACTTTC.

The V gene is TRBV11-2, the J gene TRBJ2-7; a weak D match, TRBD2 (5 bases). Germline assignment: CDR1 SGHAT and CDR2 FQNNGV. V dropped 3 bases and J dropped 3 bases, with 18 bases sitting between them. The CDR3 loop spans 16 amino acids. CDR3 sequence: CASSFSSVGEFYEQYF. The CDR3 coding sequence is TGTGCCAGCAGCTTTTCTTCAGTCGGGGAATTCTACGAGCAGTACTTC.

The CDR3 loop is CARRRVLVSPLHF. CDR3 DNA sequence: TGTGCCAGAAGGCGGGTTTTGGTTTCACCCCTCCACTTT. The chain links TRBV3-1 (or the pseudogene TRBV3-2) to TRBJ1-6; the D is unclear. Trimming removed 9 bases from V and 9 bases from J, with 15 bases in between. Looked up from germline, CDR1 is LGHDT and CDR2 is YNNKEL (reference sequence). The CDR3 sequence is 13 residues long.

Turning to this clone: A read error may produce the germline difference seen at one junction end. The gene calls are TRBV3-1 (or the pseudogene TRBV3-2) and TRBJ2-7; 9 bases match TRBD1. Germline CDR1 LGHDT, CDR2 YNNKEL (reference sequence). The CDR3 sequence is 14 residues long. The CDR3 sequence is CASRLSGTGFPGIF. CDR3 bases: TGTGCCAGCAGACTCTCAGGGACAGGGTTTCCGGGGATTTTC.